This T cell receptor (beta chain) appears in the sequencing data of a study of shared clonotypes between healthy human individuals. About the research overall: Used for every donor were three CD4 naive, three CD4 memory, two CD8 naive and one CD8 memory plate.

In the source study's methods: ImmunoSEQ junction-only sequences lacked quality scores, so their filtering differed. Sequenced by immunoSEQ multiplex PCR; TCRdb stores in-frame clones only, minus some. From that table come the V and J calls and clone size; the DNA was used to work out D and trimming. There are approximately 2,200,000 clones in the sample; 85% to 95% occur only once, and around 1.7% lies in the top ten. Terminally differentiated effector memory CD45RA+ cells were left out of the naive CD8 fraction, which was CD45RO-negative and positively selected for CCR7. Sequencing was performed on naive CD8+ T cells from PBMCs. The TCR sequence derives from a man between 18 and 29 years old in good health. Some clones in this sample may be carry-over from other donors' samples.

The CDR3 here is CASSLAETGGNSYEQYF. The CDR3 DNA sequence: TGTGCCAGCAGCTTGGCTGAAACAGGAGGCAACTCCTACGAGCAGTACTTC. The chain uses TRBV5-6 and TRBJ2-7; perhaps D is TRBD1 or TRBD2 (5 bases each). The ends were cut back, 0 bases at V and 0 bases at J, with 16 bases in the middle. Germline V gene data show CDR1 as SGHDT and CDR2 as YYEEEE. The CDR3 totals 17 residues.